Included here is one TCR beta chain sequence, with context. The antigen is undetermined. The data stem from a study of CD8 T cells in ankylosing spondylitis. Findings and limits, study-wide: Matched ankylosing spondylitis synovial fluid reportedly showed significant enrichment of disease-linked clones. Clones linked to the disease showed a CD8+ phenotype. They occurred at relatively low frequencies in peripheral blood. Roughly eight highly homologous variants made up a TCR beta motif that seemed to typify ankylosing spondylitis blood.

Using quantitative 5'-RACE with molecular barcodes, the authors made TCR beta libraries. A single record per CDR3 protein comes from TCRdb applying MiXCR to the 5' RACE reads. There are under 250,000 distinct CDR3 sequences in the sample; 32% occur only once, and around 4% lies in the top ten. CDR1 and CDR2 (germline): SQVTM, ANQGSEA. Between the trimmed V and J ends, which lost 5 bases and 2 bases, there was a span of 12 bases. The CDR3 extends over 13 amino acids. The sequenced sample consisted of blood, either unsorted or a sorted T cell fraction (not recorded which). The source of this sequence is a male donor with ankylosing spondylitis or in good health (not recorded which). The chain employs TRBV29-1 and TRBJ2-5; the D is unclear. Here the CDR3 reads CSVKGRIQETQYF. Here the CDR3 DNA reads TGCAGCGTTAAGGGCAGAATACAAGAGACCCAGTACTTC.